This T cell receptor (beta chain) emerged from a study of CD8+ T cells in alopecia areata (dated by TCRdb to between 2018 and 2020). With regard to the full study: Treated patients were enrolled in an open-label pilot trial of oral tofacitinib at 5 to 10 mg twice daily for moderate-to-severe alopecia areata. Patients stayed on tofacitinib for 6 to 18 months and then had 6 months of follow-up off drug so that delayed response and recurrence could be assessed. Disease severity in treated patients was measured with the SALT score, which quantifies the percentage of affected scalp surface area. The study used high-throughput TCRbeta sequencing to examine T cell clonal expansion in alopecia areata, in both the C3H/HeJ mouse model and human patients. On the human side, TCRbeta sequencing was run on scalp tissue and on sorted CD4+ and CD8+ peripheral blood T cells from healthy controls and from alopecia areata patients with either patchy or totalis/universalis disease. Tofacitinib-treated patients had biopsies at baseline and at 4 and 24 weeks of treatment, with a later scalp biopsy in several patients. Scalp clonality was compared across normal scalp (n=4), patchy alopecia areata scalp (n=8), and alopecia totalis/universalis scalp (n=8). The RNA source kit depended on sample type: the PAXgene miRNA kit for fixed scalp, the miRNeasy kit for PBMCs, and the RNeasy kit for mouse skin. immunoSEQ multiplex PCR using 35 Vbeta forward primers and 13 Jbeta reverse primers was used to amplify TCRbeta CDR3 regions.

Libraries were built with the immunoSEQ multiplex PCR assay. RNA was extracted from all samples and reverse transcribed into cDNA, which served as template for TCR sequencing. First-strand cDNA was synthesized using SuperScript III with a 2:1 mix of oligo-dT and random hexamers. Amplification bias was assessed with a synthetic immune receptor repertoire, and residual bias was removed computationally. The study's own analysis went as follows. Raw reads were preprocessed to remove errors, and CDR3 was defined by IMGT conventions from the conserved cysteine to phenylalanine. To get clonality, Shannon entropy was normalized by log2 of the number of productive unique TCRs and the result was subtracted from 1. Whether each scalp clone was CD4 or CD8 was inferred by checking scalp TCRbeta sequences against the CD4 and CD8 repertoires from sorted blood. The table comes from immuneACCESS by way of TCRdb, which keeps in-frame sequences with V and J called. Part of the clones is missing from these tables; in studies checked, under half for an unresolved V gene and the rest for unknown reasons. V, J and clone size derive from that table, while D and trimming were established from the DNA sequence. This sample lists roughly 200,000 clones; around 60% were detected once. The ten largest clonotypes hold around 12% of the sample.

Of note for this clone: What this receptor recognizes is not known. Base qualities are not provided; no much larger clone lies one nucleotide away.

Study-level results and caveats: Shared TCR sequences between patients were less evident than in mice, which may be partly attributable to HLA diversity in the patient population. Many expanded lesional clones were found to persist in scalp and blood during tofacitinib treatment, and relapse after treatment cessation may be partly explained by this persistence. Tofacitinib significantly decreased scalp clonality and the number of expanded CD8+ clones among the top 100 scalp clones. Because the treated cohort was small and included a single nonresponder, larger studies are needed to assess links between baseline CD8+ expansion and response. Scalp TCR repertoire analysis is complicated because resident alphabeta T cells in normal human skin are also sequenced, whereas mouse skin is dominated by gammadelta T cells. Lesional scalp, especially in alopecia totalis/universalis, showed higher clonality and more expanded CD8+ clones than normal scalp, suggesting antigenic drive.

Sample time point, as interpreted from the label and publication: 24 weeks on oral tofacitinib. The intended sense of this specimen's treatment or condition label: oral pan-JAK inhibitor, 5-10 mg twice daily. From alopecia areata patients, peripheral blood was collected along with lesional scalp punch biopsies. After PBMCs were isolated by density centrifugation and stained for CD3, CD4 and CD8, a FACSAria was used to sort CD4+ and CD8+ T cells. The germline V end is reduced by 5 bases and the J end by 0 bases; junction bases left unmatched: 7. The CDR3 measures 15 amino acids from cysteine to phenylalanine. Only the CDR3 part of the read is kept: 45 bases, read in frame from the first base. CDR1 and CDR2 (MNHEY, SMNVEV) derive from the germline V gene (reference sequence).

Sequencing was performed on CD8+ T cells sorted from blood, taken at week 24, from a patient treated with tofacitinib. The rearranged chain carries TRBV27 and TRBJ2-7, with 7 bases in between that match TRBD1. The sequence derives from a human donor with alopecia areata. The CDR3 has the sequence CASSPRDSASYEQYF. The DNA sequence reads TGTGCCAGCAGTCCCCGGGACAGTGCCTCCTACGAGCAGTACTTC.